The table lists the clone carrying this T cell receptor (beta chain) with many counts. Germline and junction disagree at one end, which may indicate a read error. This entry belongs to a study of low-dose radiotherapy and immunotherapy resistance in tumors. About the research overall: Cohort 2 received 1 Gy per fraction every two weeks, totaling 13 Gy over 26 weeks.

This sample's time point: after trial treatment. The treatment here: LDRT plus nivolumab, ipilimumab, low-dose cyclophosphamide and aspirin (RACIN trial). Gene-specific TRAV and TRBV primers were used for first-strand cDNA, covering alpha and beta chains. TCRs underwent around 20 PCR cycles of amplification with a constant-region primer and V-primer adapter. The mRNA that was isolated underwent amplification by in vitro transcription. TCRdb fed the reads into MiXCR, producing one record per CDR3 protein. The sample lists about 100,000 distinct CDR3 sequences; about 20% were seen once. CDR3 length equals 13 residues.

The chain uses TRBV5-3 and TRBJ1-5; D gene ambiguous. TRBV5-3 falls under the ORF class, with uncertain function. The TCR comes from a male donor with prostate cancer. Specimen: PBMCs, collected after low-dose radiotherapy plus immunotherapy. The CDR3 loop is CASSFGGNQPQHF. CDR3 coding DNA: TGTGCCAGCAGCTTCGGCGGGAATCAGCCCCAGCATTTT.